This entry lists 31 T cell receptor beta chains sequenced from one sample in a study of cytomegalovirus exposure and HLA in healthy donors. Primers included in the PCR were 60 Vbeta and 13 Jbeta primers. TCRdb's copy holds only in-frame clones and misses some; the assay was immunoSEQ multiplex PCR. The sample records some 180,000 clones, roughly a tenth being singletons. Specimen: PBMCs. These TCRs come from a woman aged 25-40 years in good health and CMV-seropositive.

The V gene is TRBV5-4, the J gene TRBJ2-1; 13 positions match TRBD2. The CDR3 totals 15 residues. The germline V gene encodes CDR1 SGHNT and CDR2 YYREEE (reference sequence). With V trimmed by 4 bases and J by 7 bases, 5 bases remained unmatched. The CDR3 protein is CASSQGLAGENEQFF. The DNA of the CDR3 is TGTGCCAGCAGCCAAGGACTAGCGGGAGAAAATGAGCAGTTCTTC.

This chain connects TRBV19 to TRBJ2-7; D gene uncertain. The V and J ends lost 4 bases and 1 base respectively, with 11 bases between them. The CDR3 sequence is 14 residues long. Germline-derived CDR1 and CDR2 are LNHDA and SQIVND (reference sequence). The CDR3: CASSTHARSYEQYF. CDR3 in DNA: TGTGCCAGTAGTACCCACGCGCGTTCCTACGAGCAGTACTTC. The full variable domain, in which reference TRBV19 and TRBJ2-7 provide the parts outside the CDR3, is DGGITQSPKYLFRKEGQNVTLSCEQNLNHDAMYWYRQDPGQGLRLIYYSQIVNDFQKGDIAEGYSVSREKKESFPLTVTSAQKNPTAFYLCASSTHARSYEQYFGPGTRLTVT.

The gene calls are TRBV27 and TRBJ2-3; TRBD1 might be the D (7 bases). Germline V CDR1 and CDR2: MNHEY, SMNVEV (reference sequence). Trimming took 4 bases from V and 2 from J, leaving 13 bases between them. CDR3 length: 15 amino acids. CDR3 sequence reads: CASSSPRGATDTQYF. CDR3 DNA sequence: TGTGCCAGCAGTTCCCCCAGGGGGGCCACAGATACGCAGTATTTT.

The J gene is TRBJ2-7, the V gene TRBV7-2; D is undetermined. Looked up from germline, CDR1 is SGHTA and CDR2 is FQGNSA. The CDR3 covers 13 residues. V was shortened by 4 bases and J by 1 base, with 8 bases between the two germline ends. The CDR3 spells CASSSLLSYEQYF. The CDR3 DNA reads TGTGCCAGCAGCTCGCTCCTATCCTACGAGCAGTACTTC.

Details on this clone: At the DNA level, this CDR3 is encoded by other sequences in the same sample as well. The V and J genes are TRBV27 and TRBJ1-5; 9 bases match TRBD1. CDR3 length equals 13 residues. Germline V CDR1 and CDR2: MNHEY, SMNVEV (reference sequence). Germline trimming cut 6 bases from V and 4 bases from J; bases unmatched to any gene: 1. The CDR3 protein is CASSGQGNQPQHF. The CDR3 region has the DNA TGTGCCAGCAGCGGACAGGGGAATCAGCCCCAGCATTTT.

This rearrangement joins TRBV4-2 to TRBJ1-6; D ambiguous. Trimming shortened V by 7 bases and J by 0 bases, and 10 bases separated the two germline ends. The CDR3 runs 15 residues. Germline V gene sequence: CDR1 LGHNA, CDR2 YNFKEQ. For the CDR3, the DNA is TGTGCCAGCAAGGAGCAAAGCTCCTATAATTCACCCCTCCACTTT. This gives the protein CASKEQSSYNSPLHF.

The J gene is TRBJ2-3, the V gene TRBV19, with 7 nucleotides matching TRBD1. The length of the CDR3 is 15 residues. Per the germline V gene, CDR1 is LNHDA and CDR2 is SQIVND (reference sequence). V lost 4 bases, J lost 3 bases, and 7 bases stayed unmatched. The CDR3 loop reads CASSTGTAGTDTQYF. CDR3 DNA sequence: TGTGCCAGTAGTACCGGGACAGCCGGTACAGATACGCAGTATTTT.

In its sample, this clone was seen a few times. The chain has TRBV7-2 and TRBJ1-1; possibly TRBD1 for D (5 bases). The CDR3 has 12 amino acids. Per germline, CDR1 SGHTA and CDR2 FQGNSA. Trimming took off 1 base at V and 7 bases at J, with 7 bases between the two ends. The CDR3 nucleotides read TGTGCCAGCAGCTTAGGGGGGGATGAAGCTTTCTTT. Its protein product is CASSLGGDEAFF.

This clone was counted between two and nine times. The CDR3 DNA reads as TGTGCCAGCAGCGCTAATGGAGTACCTGTTAAAGAGACCCAGTACTTC. Protein: CASSANGVPVKETQYF. The rearrangement links TRBV5-4 to TRBJ2-5, with no clear D. Germline CDR1 and CDR2: SGHNT and YYREEE (reference sequence). V lost 4 bases, J lost 3 bases, and 19 bases lay in between. The CDR3 loop spans 16 amino acids.

The rearrangement links TRBV29-1 to TRBJ1-4, with D hard to call. Germline CDR1 and CDR2: SQVTM and ANQGSEA. Trimming cost V 6 bases and J 0 bases, with 5 bases left between them. This CDR3 comprises 12 residues. The CDR3 sequence: CSVGATNEKLFF. The CDR3 DNA is TGCAGCGTCGGGGCAACTAATGAAAAACTGTTTTTT.

This clone was counted only a few times. The CDR3 DNA reads as TGTGCCAGCAGCGGCAGAGACCCGGGATTTAAGAAGTTCTTC. Translated: CASSGRDPGFKKFF. The rearrangement uses TRBV9 and TRBJ2-1, with a weak D call TRBD2 (5 bases). The CDR3 sequence is 14 residues long. In germline, CDR1 is SGDLS, CDR2 YYNGEE. V shed 3 bases and J shed 14 bases, with 21 bases lying between them.

The chain recombines TRBV7-3 with TRBJ2-5; TRBD2 matches 7 bases. Unmatched junction bases numbered 6, after V lost 3 bases and J lost 5 bases. Germline CDR1 SGHTA, CDR2 FQGTGA. The CDR3 contains 14 residues. The CDR3 coding sequence is TGTGCCAGCAGCTTCGGGGGAGGGCCGGAGACCCAGTACTTC. It specifies CASSFGGGPETQYF.

This clone turned up a few times. The gene calls are TRBV23-1 and TRBJ1-5; possible D gene TRBD1, 6 bases. TRBV23-1 qualifies as an ORF whose function is uncertain. Trimming took 4 bases from V and 0 from J, leaving 13 bases between them. The CDR3 covers 16 residues. This chain's CDR3 is CASSRTATYSNQPQHF. The CDR3 DNA follows: TGCGCCAGCAGTCGGACAGCAACCTATAGCAATCAGCCCCAGCATTTT.

A few counts support this clone. The CDR3 reads CASSLALWGSGTDTQYF. The CDR3 DNA reads as TGCGCCAGCAGCTTGGCCCTATGGGGTAGCGGCACAGATACGCAGTATTTT. The rearrangement uses TRBV5-1 and TRBJ2-3; perhaps TRBD2 as D (5 bases). Germline loops: CDR1 SGHRS, CDR2 YFSETQ. The CDR3 loop spans 17 amino acids. V was cut by 0 bases and J by 1 base, with 15 bases left in between.

V usage is TRBV5-1 and J usage is TRBJ2-1; D remains ambiguous. Per germline, CDR1 SGHRS and CDR2 YFSETQ. CDR3 length: 14 amino acids. With 2 bases removed from V and 6 bases from J, the gap between germline ends came to 12 bases. DNA of the CDR3: TGCGCCAGCAGCTTAGAAGTCCCGCGCAATGAGCAGTTCTTC. It specifies CASSLEVPRNEQFF.

This clone was found a few times. The chain links TRBV27 to TRBJ1-1; 8 nucleotides line up with TRBD1. After removal of 6 bases from V and 0 bases from J, the junction contained 12 bases not matched to a gene. This CDR3 is 17 amino acids long. Germline V CDR1 and CDR2: MNHEY, SMNVEV (reference sequence). DNA of the CDR3: TGTGCCAGCAGCCGGTACCAATCGGGACAGGTGAACACTGAAGCTTTCTTT. This codes for CASSRYQSGQVNTEAFF.

J is TRBJ2-6 and V is TRBV7-9; 9 nucleotides match TRBD1. This CDR3 comprises 18 residues. V was clipped by 6 bases and J by 3 bases; unmatched bases: 12. In germline, CDR1 is SEHNR, CDR2 FQNEAQ (reference sequence). In DNA, the CDR3 is TGTGCCAGCAGTTTGGGGGAACAGGGGGCGCGTGGGGCCAACGTCCTGACTTTC. Protein: CASSLGEQGARGANVLTF.

This rearrangement joins TRBV5-6 to TRBJ1-2; 10 bases align to TRBD1. The V gene end was trimmed by 5 bases and the J gene end by 3 bases; junction bases not matched to a gene: 4. The CDR3 loop spans 14 amino acids. Germline CDR1 is SGHDT and CDR2 is YYEEEE. The CDR3 DNA follows: TGTGCCAGCAGGGGACAGGGGAGTGACTATGGCTACACCTTC. As protein: CASRGQGSDYGYTF.

The rearrangement joins TRBV29-1 to TRBJ1-2; the D is unclear. Germline V CDR1 and CDR2: SQVTM, ANQGSEA. V lost 3 bases and J lost 2, with 7 bases in between. The CDR3 totals 12 residues. CDR3 region: CSVERENYGYTF. CDR3 DNA: TGCAGCGTTGAGCGGGAGAACTATGGCTACACCTTC.

The chain combines TRBV6-5 with TRBJ1-2; D is undetermined. The CDR3 extends over 15 amino acids. V was cut by 8 bases and J by 2 bases, with 18 bases left in between. Per germline, CDR1 MNHEY and CDR2 SVGAGI. For the CDR3, the DNA is TGTGCCAGCGCGATAGGGCAGCCGGGAAACTATGGCTACACCTTC. As protein: CASAIGQPGNYGYTF.

The chain combines TRBV7-8 with TRBJ2-7; D perhaps matches TRBD1 (6 bases). The CDR3 sequence is 16 residues long. In germline, CDR1 is SGHVS, CDR2 FQNEAQ. Trimming cost V 1 base and J 0 bases, with 13 bases left between them. As DNA, the CDR3 is TGTGCCAGCAGCTTAGGGGGGCTAGTGGGCTCCTACGAGCAGTACTTC. This gives the protein CASSLGGLVGSYEQYF. Looking up the rest from reference TRBV7-8 and TRBJ2-7 gives the full variable domain: GAGVSQSPRYKVAKRGQDVALRCDPISGHVSLFWYQQALGQGPEFLTYFQNEAQLDKSGLPSDRFFAERPEGSVSTLKIQRTQQEDSAVYLCASSLGGLVGSYEQYFGPGTRLTVT.

In its sample, this clone was seen a few times. The conserved phenylalanine or tryptophan is not found at the CDR3 terminus, so this likely reflects a read error. Because the CDR3's place on the DNA is in doubt, the DNA is left out and the CDR3 is given as listed by TCRdb. The gene calls are TRBV30 and TRBJ1-2; TRBD1 is the table's D call and was not checked against the DNA. CDR1 and CDR2 from the germline V gene are GTSNPN and SVGIG (reference sequence). The CDR3 numbers 14 amino acids, ends counted. CDR3 amino acids: CAWSAQTRDRGIGT.

This clone has a handful of counts. This rearrangement joins TRBV19 to TRBJ2-1; no definite D call. Trimming removed 8 bases at V and 8 bases at J, with 7 bases between. Germline CDR1 and CDR2: LNHDA and SQIVND (reference sequence). This CDR3 has 10 amino acids. CDR3 coding DNA: TGTGCCAGTCCCACATATGAGCAGTTCTTC. Protein sequence: CASPTYEQFF.

This chain links TRBV7-3 with TRBJ2-1; TRBD2 matches at 10 bases. The V gene's germline CDR1 is SGHTA and CDR2 FQGTGA. With V trimmed by 5 bases and J by 4 bases, 5 bases remained unmatched. The CDR3 contains 15 residues. The CDR3 sequence is CASSPLAGDYNEQFF. In DNA, the CDR3 is TGTGCCAGCAGCCCCCTAGCGGGAGATTACAATGAGCAGTTCTTC.

The V call is TRBV6-5, the J call TRBJ2-7, with D hard to call. V lost 2 bases to trimming and J lost 9 bases, with 8 bases between them. Per the germline V gene, CDR1 is MNHEY and CDR2 is SVGAGI. There are 11 residues in the CDR3. The DNA for the CDR3 is TGTGCCAGCAGTTACCGAGAACGGCAGTACTTC. It specifies CASSYRERQYF.

The rearrangement joins TRBV19 to TRBJ2-6; D possibly corresponds to TRBD2 (5 bases). The CDR3 spans 15 residues. The ends were cut back, 1 base at V and 4 bases at J, with 8 bases in the middle. CDR1 is LNHDA and CDR2 is SQIVND in the germline V gene (reference sequence). The CDR3 loop reads CASSIAGSGANVLTF. The CDR3 bases are TGTGCCAGTAGTATAGCGGGGTCCGGGGCCAACGTCCTGACTTTC.

The V gene is TRBV11-1, the J gene TRBJ2-7; TRBD1 agrees at 8 bases. Per germline, CDR1 SGHAT and CDR2 FQDESV (reference sequence). This CDR3 region has 15 residues. V lost 1 base to trimming and J lost 0 bases; unmatched junction nucleotides: 2. CDR3 DNA: TGTGCCAGCAGCTTAGTTGACAGGGGCTCCTACGAGCAGTACTTC. It specifies CASSLVDRGSYEQYF. The entire variable domain, with the rest obtained from reference TRBV11-1 and TRBJ2-7, is as follows: EAEVAQSPRYKITEKSQAVAFWCDPISGHATLYWYRQILGQGPELLVQFQDESVVDDSQLPKDRFSAERLKGVDSTLKIQPAELGDSAMYLCASSLVDRGSYEQYFGPGTRLTVT.

In DNA form, the CDR3 reads TGTGCCAGCAGTGCCCAGGGATCCTCCTACGAGCAGTACTTC. It translates to CASSAQGSSYEQYF. The chain recombines TRBV6-5 with TRBJ2-7, with a tentative D call TRBD1 (5 bases). Trimming removed 5 bases at V and 0 bases at J, with 11 bases between. CDR1 is MNHEY and CDR2 is SVGAGI in the germline V gene. The CDR3 is 14 residues long.

V usage is TRBV6-1 and J usage is TRBJ2-3, with 10 bases matching TRBD2. V shed 5 bases and J 1 base; nucleotides not matched to a gene: 3. Germline-derived CDR1 and CDR2 are MNHNS and SASEGT. CDR3 length: 15 residues. Here the CDR3 reads CASSFGLAGTDTQYF. The CDR3 DNA reads TGTGCCAGCAGTTTCGGACTAGCGGGCACAGATACGCAGTATTTT.

The J gene is TRBJ2-3, the V gene TRBV9; no reliable D call. V was shortened by 0 bases and J by 2 bases, with 13 bases between the two germline ends. Germline values: CDR1 SGDLS, CDR2 YYNGEE. This CDR3 is 16 amino acids long. DNA of the CDR3: TGTGCCAGCAGCGTAGTCGTTTCACTACCCACAGATACGCAGTATTTT. Protein: CASSVVVSLPTDTQYF.

This sequence joins TRBV2 and TRBJ1-3, with a possible D match to TRBD1 (6 bases). The CDR3 length is 14 residues. Germline loops: CDR1 SNHLY, CDR2 FYNNEI. Trimming removed 5 bases from V and 4 bases from J, with 12 bases in between. Here the CDR3 reads CASSFTGSGNTIYF. CDR3 coding DNA: TGTGCCAGCAGTTTTACAGGGTCCGGAAACACCATATATTTT.